This TCR beta chain emerged from a study of blood T cells in healthy people across ages. Across the study: There was about one barcoded beta molecule captured by template switching per two T cells. Study-level results: Researchers deemed the diversity estimates from one million T cells underestimates. The study lacked donor CMV status, which possibly confounded expanded clonotype changes.

About this clonotype itself: Its antigen is undetermined.

The CDR3 extends over 16 amino acids. From germline, CDR1 is SGHRS and CDR2 YFSETQ. Trimming cost V 4 bases and J 5 bases, with 16 bases left between them. The second PCR ran about 6 to 11 cycles with a sample-barcoded 5' primer and J-beta primers. MiXCR was run by TCRdb on the 5' RACE reads, yielding one entry per CDR3 protein. The sample lists roughly 500,000 distinct CDR3 sequences; 27% were seen once. This chain links TRBV5-1 with TRBJ1-6; maybe TRBD1 (5 bases). This sequence originates from a woman in her 70s in good health. The sample taken for sequencing was blood. The DNA for the CDR3 is TGCGCCAGCAGCCTGATCCGGGACCGCAATAATTCACCCCTCCACTTT. This sequence encodes CASSLIRDRNNSPLHF.